This T cell receptor beta chain was documented in a study of T cell clonality in common variable immunodeficiency. Study results and limitations: Common variable immunodeficiency TCR beta sequences reportedly had fewer deletions and N-nucleotide insertions.

Repertoires were generated with immunoSEQ multiplex PCR, while TCRdb's copy carries only in-frame clones and drops some. The repertoire consists of roughly 25,000 clones, none detected only once. Germline V lookup: CDR1 SGHRS, CDR2 YFSETQ. The CDR3 covers 13 residues. V shed 0 bases and J shed 1 base, with 5 bases lying between them. This clone was seen repeatedly, ten times or more. The antigen is not known. The CDR3 goes on 3 residues after the read ends, and that part is filled in from the germline J gene. This sequence was found in a human donor with common variable immunodeficiency. V usage is TRBV5-1 and J usage is TRBJ2-7; D unresolved. The source material was peripheral blood mononuclear cells. CDR3 bases read: TGCGCCAGCAGCTTGGGCGCATCCTACGAG. This codes for CASSLGASYE. The complete CDR3 protein is CASSLGASYEQYF.